These T cell receptor beta chains were read from a single sample in a study of neurological immune-mediated disorders. Each CDR3 protein gets one entry after TCRdb re-called the 5' RACE reads with MiXCR. The sample contains 15,000 to 20,000 distinct CDR3 sequences, about 14% of which appear only once. Sequencing input: CD4+ T cells from blood. These receptors were taken from a woman in her fifties or sixties with HTLV-1-associated myelopathy (HAM/TSP). CDR3s include the opening cysteine and the closing phenylalanine or tryptophan. Fields, in order: D gene, V gene, J gene, clone size, CDR3 protein, CDR3 DNA. A D gene is named only where the DNA matches it firmly. Clone size is not always given. Where it is, it says once, few, many or a class for expanded clones.

D gene: -
V gene: TRBV27
J gene: TRBJ2-3
clone size: many
CDR3 protein: CASSLRTVSTDTQYF
CDR3 DNA: TGTGCCAGCAGTTTAAGAACGGTTAGCACAGATACGCAGTATTTT

D gene: -
V gene: TRBV20-1
J gene: TRBJ1-1
clone size: many
CDR3 protein: CSAKRPQGGNTEAFF
CDR3 DNA: TGCAGTGCAAAGAGACCCCAGGGAGGGAACACTGAAGCTTTCTTT

D gene: TRBD2
V gene: TRBV18
J gene: TRBJ2-7
clone size: many
CDR3 protein: CASSPGVGTSTQQQYF
CDR3 DNA: TGTGCCAGCTCACCAGGGGTAGGGACTAGCACCCAGCAGCAGTACTTC

D gene: TRBD2
V gene: TRBV20-1
J gene: TRBJ2-4
clone size: medium-sized
CDR3 protein: CSALASGGVDIQYF
CDR3 DNA: TGCAGTGCCCTCGCTAGCGGGGGGGTAGACATTCAGTACTTC

D gene: TRBD1
V gene: TRBV7-8
J gene: TRBJ1-5
clone size: many
CDR3 protein: CASSSPLGTGGDPNQPQHF
CDR3 DNA: TGTGCCAGCAGCTCCCCGCTAGGGACAGGGGGCGACCCGAATCAGCCCCAGCATTTT

D gene: -
V gene: TRBV10-1
J gene: TRBJ2-5
clone size: many
CDR3 protein: CASWEPQYF
CDR3 DNA: TGCGCCAGCTGGGAGCCCCAGTACTTC

D gene: TRBD2
V gene: TRBV20-1
J gene: TRBJ2-7
clone size: many
CDR3 protein: CSASRGVTYEQYF
CDR3 DNA: TGCAGTGCTAGTCGGGGGGTCACCTACGAGCAGTACTTC

D gene: TRBD1
V gene: TRBV18
J gene: TRBJ2-1
clone size: many
CDR3 protein: CASSPLSGTGNEQFF
CDR3 DNA: TGTGCCAGCTCACCACTGTCGGGGACAGGTAATGAGCAGTTCTTC

D gene: -
V gene: TRBV5-1
J gene: TRBJ2-2
clone size: once
CDR3 protein: CASSPRLGSGTVELFF
CDR3 DNA: TGCGCCAGCAGCCCCAGACTAGGCTCGGGCACCGTGGAGCTGTTTTTT

D gene: TRBD2
V gene: TRBV6-5
J gene: TRBJ2-7
clone size: many
CDR3 protein: CATTVLPGVTSGGRPRSYEQYF
CDR3 DNA: TGTGCCACCACCGTACTGCCGGGGGTAACTAGCGGGGGGCGTCCCCGCTCCTACGAGCAGTACTTC

D gene: TRBD1
V gene: TRBV4-2
J gene: TRBJ1-2
clone size: -
CDR3 protein: CASSPLTGNSPLHYGYTF
CDR3 DNA: TGTGCCAGCAGCCCCCTGACAGGGAATTCACCCCTCCACTATGGCTACACCTTC

D gene: TRBD1
V gene: TRBV29-1
J gene: TRBJ1-2
clone size: many
CDR3 protein: CSVRTGNPGGYTF
CDR3 DNA: TGCAGCGTACGGACAGGCAACCCTGGTGGCTACACCTTC

D gene: -
V gene: TRBV27
J gene: TRBJ1-6
clone size: many
CDR3 protein: CASRGTSRPLHF
CDR3 DNA: TGTGCCAGCAGGGGGACATCCCGGCCCCTCCACTTT

D gene: TRBD1
V gene: TRBV3-1
J gene: TRBJ1-2
clone size: many
CDR3 protein: CASSQVGQGTSGYTF
CDR3 DNA: TGTGCCAGCAGCCAAGTCGGACAGGGGACAAGTGGCTACACCTTC

D gene: TRBD1
V gene: TRBV14
J gene: TRBJ1-3
clone size: many
CDR3 protein: CASSLPGQGTNTIYF
CDR3 DNA: TGTGCCAGCAGCTTACCGGGACAGGGTACTAACACCATATATTTT

D gene: -
V gene: TRBV25-1
J gene: TRBJ1-6
clone size: many
CDR3 protein: CASEDSGVYNSPLHF
CDR3 DNA: TGTGCCAGCGAGGACAGCGGGGTTTATAATTCACCCCTCCACTTT

D gene: -
V gene: TRBV24-1
J gene: TRBJ2-3
clone size: many
CDR3 protein: CATSDATTGTLRRDTQYF
CDR3 DNA: TGTGCCACCAGTGATGCTACTACCGGGACTTTGCGACGGGATACGCAGTATTTT

D gene: -
V gene: TRBV7-2
J gene: TRBJ1-5
clone size: many
CDR3 protein: CASSLGADQPQHF
CDR3 DNA: TGTGCCAGCAGCCTGGGGGCCGATCAGCCCCAGCATTTT

D gene: -
V gene: TRBV24-1
J gene: TRBJ1-2
clone size: many
CDR3 protein: CATSEGRNYGYTF
CDR3 DNA: TGTGCCACCAGTGAGGGCAGAAACTATGGCTACACCTTC

D gene: -
V gene: TRBV12-3/TRBV12-4
J gene: TRBJ2-1
clone size: many
CDR3 protein: CASSLRGGSYNEQFF
CDR3 DNA: TGTGCCAGCAGTTTAAGAGGGGGCTCCTACAATGAGCAGTTCTTC

D gene: -
V gene: TRBV30
J gene: TRBJ2-3
clone size: many
CDR3 protein: CAWSPGARTDTQYF
CDR3 DNA: TGTGCCTGGAGCCCCGGGGCCCGCACAGATACGCAGTATTTT

D gene: TRBD1
V gene: TRBV12-5
J gene: TRBJ1-4
clone size: -
CDR3 protein: CASGLSRGNPNEKLFF
CDR3 DNA: TGTGCTAGTGGTTTGAGCAGGGGGAATCCTAATGAAAAACTGTTTTTT

D gene: TRBD1
V gene: TRBV20-1
J gene: TRBJ1-5
clone size: medium-sized
CDR3 protein: CSANRQGGGNQPQHF
CDR3 DNA: TGCAGTGCCAACCGACAGGGAGGGGGCAATCAGCCCCAGCATTTT

D gene: -
V gene: TRBV7-7
J gene: TRBJ2-2
clone size: many
CDR3 protein: CASSSTDTGELFF
CDR3 DNA: TGTGCCAGCAGCTCTACAGACACCGGGGAGCTGTTTTTT

D gene: -
V gene: TRBV20-1
J gene: TRBJ1-1
clone size: many
CDR3 protein: CSARQDGAAFF
CDR3 DNA: TGCAGTGCTAGACAAGACGGCGCCGCTTTCTTT

D gene: TRBD1
V gene: TRBV10-2
J gene: TRBJ2-5
clone size: medium-sized
CDR3 protein: CASTDRGGGETQYF
CDR3 DNA: TGCGCCAGCACCGACAGGGGCGGAGGGGAGACCCAGTACTTC

D gene: -
V gene: TRBV12-3/TRBV12-4
J gene: TRBJ2-1
clone size: many
CDR3 protein: CASSWEVPGLLGNEQFF
CDR3 DNA: TGTGCCAGCAGTTGGGAGGTACCGGGACTCCTCGGGAATGAGCAGTTCTTC

D gene: -
V gene: TRBV29-1
J gene: TRBJ1-1
clone size: many
CDR3 protein: CSVEGSGVAAFF
CDR3 DNA: TGCAGCGTTGAAGGGTCTGGGGTCGCAGCTTTCTTT

D gene: -
V gene: TRBV5-6
J gene: TRBJ1-2
clone size: few
CDR3 protein: CASSFYICSAREPGVKYGYTF
CDR3 DNA: -

D gene: -
V gene: TRBV12-5
J gene: TRBJ2-7
clone size: -
CDR3 protein: CASGSSRGPQYEQYF
CDR3 DNA: TGTGCTAGTGGTTCAAGTAGGGGACCTCAGTACGAGCAGTACTTC

D gene: -
V gene: TRBV3-1
J gene: TRBJ1-1
clone size: many
CDR3 protein: CASSQDSGGRGAFF
CDR3 DNA: TGTGCCAGCAGCCAAGATTCAGGAGGGAGGGGAGCTTTCTTT